This T cell receptor beta chain was sequenced during a study of blood T cell repertoires in COVID-19. There are 14 residues in the CDR3. Germline assignment: CDR1 SGHDT and CDR2 YYEEEE. V lost 2 bases and J lost 6; bases outside the gene matches: 5. Measured with immunoSEQ multiplex PCR; TCRdb has only the in-frame clones, and not every one. Altogether hundreds of thousands of clones are present, about nine tenths being singletons, with the ten largest covering under 1.5%. V is TRBV5-6 and J is TRBJ1-2; 9 bases agree with TRBD1. Sequences were obtained from peripheral blood. The receptor's source is a woman between 25 and 40 years old with active or convalescent COVID-19. The CDR3 loop reads CASSLQGARDGYTF. The CDR3 DNA sequence: TGTGCCAGCAGCTTACAGGGGGCGCGGGATGGCTACACCTTC.